The sequence of this TCR beta chain was determined in a study of blood T cell repertoires in COVID-19. Across the study: The origin of the acute and convalescent COVID-19 samples was the United States, Italy and Spain.

Enrolment of Seattle patients took place during active infection, and they were followed longitudinally. Trimming took 4 bases from V and 3 from J; bases not matched to a gene: 3. The CDR3 is made up of 14 amino acids. Germline V gives CDR1 MNHNY, CDR2 SVGAGI (reference sequence). In this sample, this clone turned up a few times. Authors' data handling: By means of reference gene primer amplification, nucleated cell counts were estimated. Assay: immunoSEQ multiplex PCR; the TCRdb copy retains only in-frame clones and omits some. V, J and clone size were drawn from that table, and D and trimming were deduced from the DNA. The top ten hold roughly 30% of the sample, which has about 58,000 clones, 81% seen once.

The genes are TRBV6-6 and TRBJ1-5; 7 bases are shared with TRBD1. Sequencing used peripheral blood. The TCR sequence derives from a man in his 60s with COVID-19, enrolled during active disease. In DNA, the CDR3 is TGTGCCAGCAGTTCGACAGGGTCCAATCAGCCCCAGCATTTT. Encoded protein: CASSSTGSNQPQHF.